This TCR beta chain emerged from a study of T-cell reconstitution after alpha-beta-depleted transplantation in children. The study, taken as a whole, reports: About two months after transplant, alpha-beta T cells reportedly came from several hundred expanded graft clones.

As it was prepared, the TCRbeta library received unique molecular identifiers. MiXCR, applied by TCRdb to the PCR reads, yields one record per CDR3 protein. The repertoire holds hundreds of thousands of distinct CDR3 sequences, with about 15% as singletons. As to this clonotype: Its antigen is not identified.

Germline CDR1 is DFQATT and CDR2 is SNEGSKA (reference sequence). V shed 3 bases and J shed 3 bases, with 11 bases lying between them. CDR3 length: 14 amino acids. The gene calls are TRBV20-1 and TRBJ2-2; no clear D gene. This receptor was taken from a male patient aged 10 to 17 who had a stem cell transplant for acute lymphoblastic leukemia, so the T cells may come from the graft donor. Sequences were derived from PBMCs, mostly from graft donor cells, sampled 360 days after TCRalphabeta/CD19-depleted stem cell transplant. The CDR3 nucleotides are TGCAGTGCTAGCGAGCGTTTACACACCGGGGAGCTGTTTTTT. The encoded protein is CSASERLHTGELFF.